These 30 T cell receptor beta chains came from one sample sequenced in a study of T cells expressing NK-cell markers. TCRdb reprocessed the 5' RACE reads and keeps a single row for each CDR3 protein, giving no DNA. The sample is made up of about 550,000 distinct CDR3 sequences, and the top ten hold roughly 3.6% of it. The source material was blood T cells: a sorted CD56 or NKG2C T cell subset, CD4+ or CD8+ T cells, or bulk PBMC T cells (not recorded which). The source is a man aged 18 to 30 in good health.

The gene calls are TRBV4-2 and TRBJ1-1. CDR1 is LGHNA and CDR2 is YNFKEQ in the germline V gene. The CDR3 contains 17 residues. This CDR3 is CASSQEGEGEWNTEAFF.

The chain couples TRBV29-1 to TRBJ2-3; TCRdb outputs TRBD1, but without DNA this stays unchecked. This CDR3 spans 14 amino acids. Germline assignment: CDR1 SQVTM and CDR2 ANQGSEA. The CDR3 protein is CSVEDPRGSDTQYF.

The chain combines TRBV7-2 with TRBJ1-6. This CDR3 comprises 14 residues. The V gene's germline CDR1 is SGHTA and CDR2 FQGNSA. This CDR3 reads CASSPRADFSPLHF. The whole variable domain, remainder taken from reference TRBV7-2 and TRBJ1-6, is GAGVSQSPSNKVTEKGKDVELRCDPISGHTALYWYRQSLGQGLEFLIYFQGNSAPDKSGLPSDRFSAERTGGSVSTLTIQRTQQEDSAVYLCASSPRADFSPLHFGNGTRLTVT.

The chain is built from TRBV10-3 and TRBJ2-3; TCRdb's D call of TRBD2 is untestable without DNA. The CDR3 length is 17 residues. Germline V lookup: CDR1 ENHRY, CDR2 SYGVKD. This CDR3 is CAISTSGTPPSTDTQYF.

The J gene is TRBJ2-6, the V gene TRBV20-1. The CDR3 is made up of 16 amino acids. Germline values: CDR1 DFQATT, CDR2 SNEGSKA (reference sequence). CDR3 region: CSATERPSSGANVLTF.

The chain uses TRBV27 and TRBJ1-5; TCRdb indicates TRBD1, and absent DNA this call remains unverified. Germline CDR1 is MNHEY and CDR2 is SMNVEV (reference sequence). The CDR3 totals 13 residues. The CDR3 here is CASSLTEGQPQHF.

This chain links TRBV10-3 with TRBJ1-2; TCRdb gives TRBD1 as the D gene, but with no DNA this cannot be confirmed. The germline V gene encodes CDR1 ENHRY and CDR2 SYGVKD. CDR3 length equals 13 residues. The CDR3 here is CAISESRGIGYTF.

V is TRBV5-1 and J is TRBJ1-1; with no DNA, the TCRdb D assignment of TRBD1 cannot be verified. This CDR3 region has 16 residues. The germline CDR1 and CDR2 sequences are SGHRS and YFSETQ. CDR3 protein: CASSWSIDRVETEAFF.

The J gene is TRBJ2-6, the V gene TRBV20-1; TCRdb lists TRBD1, though no DNA is available to test this call. CDR1 is DFQATT, CDR2 SNEGSKA, per germline (reference sequence). CDR3 length: 17 residues. CDR3 protein: CSARGSRANSGANVLTF.

The chain joins TRBV15 to TRBJ1-4; TCRdb selects TRBD1, and the lack of DNA leaves this call unchecked. Looked up from germline, CDR1 is LNHNV and CDR2 is YYDKDF (reference sequence). CDR3 size: 15 residues. The CDR3 is CATSGQPGQSEKLFF.

The chain combines TRBV6-2 or TRBV6-3 with TRBJ2-1; TCRdb selects TRBD2, and the lack of DNA leaves this call unchecked. Germline V gives CDR1 MNHEY, CDR2 SVGEGT. The CDR3 length is 14 residues. CDR3 region: CASSSGASRNEQFF.

The chain combines TRBV11-2 with TRBJ1-1. Germline CDR1 is SGHAT and CDR2 is FQNNGV. The CDR3 length is 15 residues. The CDR3 spells CASSLFGKRNTEAFF.

V usage is TRBV20-1 and J usage is TRBJ2-3; the D gene TCRdb calls, TRBD1, cannot be checked with no DNA. Germline V gene sequence: CDR1 DFQATT, CDR2 SNEGSKA (reference sequence). The CDR3 extends over 15 amino acids. CDR3 loop: CSAEDRRGEKDTQYF.

CDR3 residues: CASSIQGADYGYTF. V gene TRBV6-5 combines with J gene TRBJ1-2; TCRdb names TRBD1, which stays unverified in the absence of DNA. The length of the CDR3 is 14 residues. Germline CDR1 reads MNHEY; CDR2 reads SVGAGI.

CDR3 sequence: CASSLGHSHNEQFF. J is TRBJ2-1 and V is TRBV7-9. The CDR3 length is 14 residues. From germline, CDR1 is SEHNR and CDR2 FQNEAQ (reference sequence).

V gene TRBV20-1 combines with J gene TRBJ2-5; the D call from TCRdb, TRBD2, cannot be confirmed without DNA. The CDR3 spans 12 residues. Germline V gives CDR1 DFQATT, CDR2 SNEGSKA (reference sequence). The CDR3 loop reads CSGLAGQETQYF.

The chain joins TRBV12-3 or TRBV12-4 to TRBJ1-1; TCRdb names TRBD1, which stays unverified in the absence of DNA. The CDR3 has 14 amino acids. The CDR3 region is CASSVPGPNTEAFF.

This rearrangement joins TRBV5-1 to TRBJ2-3. Germline V gives CDR1 SGHRS, CDR2 YFSETQ. The CDR3 runs 12 residues. The CDR3 loop is CASSSDSNTQYF. The full variable domain, with the rest looked up from reference TRBV5-1 and TRBJ2-3, is KAGVTQTPRYLIKTRGQQVTLSCSPISGHRSVSWYQQTPGQGLQFLFEYFSETQRNKGNFPGRFSGRQFSNSRSEMNVSTLELGDSALYLCASSSDSNTQYFGPGTRLTVL.

V is TRBV12-3 or TRBV12-4 and J is TRBJ1-2; lacking DNA, the TRBD1 call made by TCRdb goes unchecked. The CDR3 is 14 residues long. The CDR3 sequence is CASSLDRGMNGYTF.

The chain employs TRBV7-2 and TRBJ2-7; TCRdb reports TRBD1, a call that lacks DNA to check it against. CDR3 length: 15 amino acids. In germline, CDR1 is SGHTA, CDR2 FQGNSA. The CDR3 sequence: CASSLGQGAIHEQYF.

This chain links TRBV4-1 with TRBJ2-1. Looked up from germline, CDR1 is MGHRA and CDR2 is YSYEKL. CDR3 size: 16 residues. CDR3 amino acids: CASSQDLGASYNEQFF.

The chain joins TRBV15 to TRBJ2-1. The CDR3 totals 14 residues. Germline V gene sequence: CDR1 LNHNV, CDR2 YYDKDF (reference sequence). The CDR3 sequence is CATSRETLGDEQFF.

V and J are TRBV12-3 or TRBV12-4 and TRBJ2-5; TCRdb returns TRBD1, unconfirmable since there is no DNA. The CDR3 extends over 16 amino acids. The CDR3 reads CASSLETGGDQETQYF.

The chain combines TRBV19 with TRBJ2-7; the TCRdb call, TRBD2, lacks DNA for checking. The germline CDR1 and CDR2 sequences are LNHDA and SQIVND (reference sequence). CDR3 size: 15 residues. The CDR3 region is CASSMGLAGEYEQYF.

CDR3: CASSAADRNLGGNTIYF. The chain recombines TRBV9 with TRBJ1-3; TCRdb's D call, TRBD1, is unchecked because there is no DNA. The length of the CDR3 is 17 residues. Germline assignment: CDR1 SGDLS and CDR2 YYNGEE.

V and J are TRBV7-9 and TRBJ2-1; the TRBD2 assignment by TCRdb is unverifiable without DNA. Germline loops: CDR1 SEHNR, CDR2 FQNEAQ (reference sequence). This CDR3 region has 16 residues. CDR3 region: CASSAELAGGYNEQFF.

The rearrangement uses TRBV19 and TRBJ2-7; the TCRdb D gene call, TRBD2, has no DNA to confirm it. The CDR3 has 15 amino acids. Germline V gene sequence: CDR1 LNHDA, CDR2 SQIVND (reference sequence). CDR3 in amino acids: CASRYSGSVVDEQYF.

The chain joins TRBV7-2 to TRBJ2-3; TCRdb names TRBD2, which stays unverified in the absence of DNA. Germline V lookup: CDR1 SGHTA, CDR2 FQGNSA. This CDR3 has 14 residues. The CDR3 protein is CASSFGGPLDTQYF.

This sequence joins TRBV19 and TRBJ2-1; the D call from TCRdb, TRBD2, cannot be confirmed without DNA. The CDR3 length is 15 residues. Germline loops: CDR1 LNHDA, CDR2 SQIVND (reference sequence). The CDR3 protein is CASRVRAETYNEQFF.

The chain employs TRBV29-1 and TRBJ1-5; TCRdb names TRBD1, which stays unverified in the absence of DNA. The CDR3 runs 12 residues. Germline CDR1 SQVTM, CDR2 ANQGSEA. CDR3 sequence reads: CSVQGENQPQHF.